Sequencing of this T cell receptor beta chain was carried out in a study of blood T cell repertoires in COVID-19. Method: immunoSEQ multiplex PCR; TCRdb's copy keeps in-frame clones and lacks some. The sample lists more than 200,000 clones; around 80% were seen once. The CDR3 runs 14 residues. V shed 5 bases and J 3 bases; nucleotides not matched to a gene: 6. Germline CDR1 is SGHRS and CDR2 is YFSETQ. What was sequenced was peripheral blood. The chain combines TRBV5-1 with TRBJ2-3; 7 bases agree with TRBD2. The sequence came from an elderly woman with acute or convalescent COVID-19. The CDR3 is CASSSLAETDTQYF. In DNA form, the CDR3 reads TGCGCCAGCAGTAGTCTAGCGGAAACAGATACGCAGTATTTT.